This entry is about one T cell receptor (beta chain). The protocol was immunoSEQ multiplex PCR, while the TCRdb copy is restricted to in-frame clones and leaves out a portion. The sample lists tens of thousands of clones; roughly 85% were seen once. This entry belongs to a study of OX40 agonist ivuxolimab in advanced cancers. V lost 5 bases, J lost 5 bases, and 5 bases stayed unmatched. Germline values: CDR1 SGHTA, CDR2 FQGNSA. CDR3 size: 15 residues. The receptor's source is an adult with an advanced solid tumor such as melanoma, head and neck, liver or kidney cancer. The material sequenced was CD4+ or CD8+ T cells sorted from blood, taken in a trial of the OX40 agonist ivuxolimab. The V gene is TRBV7-2, the J gene TRBJ2-3, with 12 nucleotides matching TRBD2. This CDR3 is CASSQRTSGIDTQYF. CDR3 DNA sequence: TGTGCCAGCAGCCAGAGGACTAGCGGGATAGATACGCAGTATTTT.